Presented here are 22 T cell receptor beta chains from one specimen sequenced in a study of spatial heterogeneity in lung cancer. A single record per CDR3 protein comes from TCRdb applying MiXCR to the 5' RACE reads. The sample lists just under 40,000 distinct CDR3 sequences, about 6% occurring once. Noted time point: sample taken at primary tumor resection. Whole RNA obtained from tumor, nontumor lung or frozen PBMC underwent sequencing without sorting. The sample here was PBMCs, taken at surgery. The receptors were gathered from a male donor with early-stage non-small cell lung cancer.

This clonotype was counted many times. J is TRBJ2-7 and V is TRBV5-6, with D possibly TRBD1 on 5 matching bases. CDR1 and CDR2 (germline): SGHDT, YYEEEE. V was trimmed by 4 bases and J by 0 bases, leaving 11 bases between them. CDR3 length: 14 amino acids. This CDR3 reads CASSLTVLSYEQYF. The CDR3 bases are TGTGCCAGCAGCCTGACAGTCCTCTCCTACGAGCAGTACTTC.

As to this clonotype: This may stem from a read error, because a much larger clone lies one nucleotide away. The final CDR3 position lacks the conserved phenylalanine or tryptophan, pointing to a likely read error. The chain carries TRBV7-2 and TRBJ2-3, with a tentative D call TRBD1 (5 bases). CDR3 length equals 15 residues. The V end was cut by 1 base, the J end by 6 bases, with 14 bases between. Per germline, CDR1 SGHTA and CDR2 FQGNSA. CDR3: CASSLGNQKGDTQYL. The CDR3 nucleotides are TGTGCCAGCAGCTTAGGCAACCAGAAGGGGGATACGCAGTATTTG.

This clonotype was counted ten times or more. The CDR3 region has the DNA TGTGCTGGAGTTTTTAGACAGCCCGAGCAGTACTTC. It yields the protein CAGVFRQPEQYF. The chain carries TRBV30 and TRBJ2-7, with D possibly matching TRBD1 (5 bases). Germline V gene sequence: CDR1 GTSNPN, CDR2 SVGIG (reference sequence). This CDR3 is 12 amino acids long.

V and J are TRBV9 and TRBJ1-1; no clear D. The CDR3 covers 17 residues. Germline V lookup: CDR1 SGDLS, CDR2 YYNGEE. Trimming left V 3 bases short and J 1 base short, with 19 bases between. This CDR3 reads CASSGAPVTARNTEAFF. The CDR3 bases are TGTGCCAGCAGCGGGGCCCCCGTTACAGCGAGGAACACTGAAGCTTTCTTT.

The genes are TRBV12-3 or TRBV12-4 and TRBJ2-7; maybe TRBD1 (6 bases). The CDR3 runs 15 residues. The V end was cut by 6 bases, the J end by 5 bases, with 20 bases between. CDR3 sequence (DNA): TGTGCCAGCAGATCAGGGGTTTCCGTGGGCCACGAGCAGTACTTC. This gives the protein CASRSGVSVGHEQYF.

Ten or more counts support this clonotype. The chain recombines TRBV21-1 with TRBJ1-3. TRBV21-1 is shown as a pseudogene. The CDR3 contains 15 residues. The CDR3 loop reads CASSKVRGSGNTIYF. The CDR3 DNA follows: TGTGCCAGCAGCAAAGTCCGGGGCTCTGGAAACACCATATATTTT.

This clonotype came up many times. The V and J genes are TRBV12-3 or TRBV12-4 and TRBJ2-7; D is perhaps TRBD1 (8 bases). The ends were cut back, 5 bases at V and 5 bases at J, with 13 bases in the middle. This CDR3 has 13 residues. DNA for the CDR3: TGTGCCAGCAGTAGGACAGGGAGGGACGAGCAGTACTTC. The encoded protein is CASSRTGRDEQYF.

This clonotype counts as medium-sized (0.01 to 0.1%). The chain carries TRBV28 and TRBJ2-4; 7 nucleotides line up with TRBD2. The trim removed 6 bases at V and 1 base at J, leaving 6 bases unmatched. The length of the CDR3 is 15 residues. CDR1 is MDHEN, CDR2 SYDVKM, per germline. CDR3 loop: CASSPRRGAKNIQYF. The CDR3 DNA reads TGTGCCAGCAGCCCCAGGCGGGGGGCCAAAAACATTCAGTACTTC. Full variable domain (rest looked up from reference TRBV28 and TRBJ2-4): DVKVTQSSRYLVKRTGEKVFLECVQDMDHENMFWYRQDPGLGLRLIYFSYDVKMKEKGDIPEGYSVSREKKERFSLILESASTNQTSMYLCASSPRRGAKNIQYFGAGTRLSVL.

This clonotype was found many times. The gene calls are TRBV28 and TRBJ2-2, with TRBD2 matching 14 bases. V lost 5 bases to trimming and J lost 6 bases; unmatched junction nucleotides: 8. Germline V gives CDR1 MDHEN, CDR2 SYDVKM. This CDR3 is built from 17 residues. CDR3 loop: CASSLWRLAGGPGELFF. The CDR3 coding sequence is TGTGCCAGCAGTCTTTGGCGACTAGCGGGGGGGCCCGGGGAGCTGTTTTTT. Looking up the rest from reference TRBV28 and TRBJ2-2 gives the full variable domain: DVKVTQSSRYLVKRTGEKVFLECVQDMDHENMFWYRQDPGLGLRLIYFSYDVKMKEKGDIPEGYSVSREKKERFSLILESASTNQTSMYLCASSLWRLAGGPGELFFGEGSRLTVL.

This clonotype was seen once. The chain combines TRBV4-1 with TRBJ2-7; D might be TRBD1 (6 bases). Trimming stripped 1 base from V and 7 bases from J, with 20 bases between. Per germline, CDR1 MGHRA and CDR2 YSYEKL. The CDR3 has 16 residues. In nucleotides, the CDR3 is TGCGCCAGCAGCCAAGGTAACCGCCAGGGGATGATGGAGCAGTACTTC. It encodes CASSQGNRQGMMEQYF.

The table lists this clonotype with a few counts. This chain uses TRBV7-9 with TRBJ1-6, with D possibly being TRBD1 (5 bases). V lost 1 base and J lost 6, with 10 bases in between. The CDR3 spans 15 residues. Germline CDR1 SEHNR, CDR2 FQNEAQ (reference sequence). CDR3 sequence reads: CASSLESRVNSPLHF. The DNA for the CDR3 is TGTGCCAGCAGCTTAGAAAGCAGGGTTAATTCACCCCTCCACTTT.

This clonotype turned up a few times. The rearrangement links TRBV19 to TRBJ1-4; TRBD1 agrees at 10 bases. Germline CDR1 and CDR2: LNHDA and SQIVND (reference sequence). V shed 7 bases and J 8 bases; nucleotides not matched to a gene: 4. The CDR3 totals 13 residues. The CDR3 is CASTRDRGEKLFF. CDR3 DNA: TGTGCCAGTACCCGGGACAGGGGAGAAAAACTGTTTTTT. The variable domain in full, with the rest retrieved from reference TRBV19 and TRBJ1-4, is DGGITQSPKYLFRKEGQNVTLSCEQNLNHDAMYWYRQDPGQGLRLIYYSQIVNDFQKGDIAEGYSVSREKKESFPLTVTSAQKNPTAFYLCASTRDRGEKLFFGSGTQLSVL.

This clonotype was counted many times. This rearrangement joins TRBV12-3 or TRBV12-4 to TRBJ2-2; D unresolved. The V and J ends lost 3 bases and 6 bases respectively, with 11 bases between them. The CDR3 sequence is 14 residues long. The DNA for the CDR3 is TGTGCCAGCAGTTTGGCCCCCCCTTCCGGGGAGCTGTTTTTT. It translates to CASSLAPPSGELFF.

The chain links TRBV5-4 to TRBJ2-2; D gene ambiguous. The V end was cut by 0 bases, the J end by 6 bases, with 15 bases between. The CDR3 is 16 amino acids. Germline-derived CDR1 and CDR2 are SGHNT and YYREEE (reference sequence). The CDR3: CASSLAVLSGPGELFF. DNA of the CDR3: TGTGCCAGCAGCTTGGCCGTGTTATCAGGACCCGGGGAGCTGTTTTTT.

In its sample, this clonotype was seen many times. This chain links TRBV28 with TRBJ1-5; possible D gene TRBD1, 6 bases. The germline CDR1 and CDR2 sequences are MDHEN and SYDVKM. The CDR3 contains 15 residues. V was cut by 7 bases and J by 7 bases, with 20 bases left in between. The CDR3: CASTLYDGTKQPQHF. DNA of the CDR3: TGTGCCAGCACCCTATACGACGGGACAAAACAGCCCCAGCATTTT.

Many counts were recorded for this clonotype. The chain is built from TRBV4-1 and TRBJ1-1, with TRBD1 as a possible D gene (6 bases). Trimming stripped 3 bases from V and 5 bases from J, with 7 bases between. The CDR3 length is 12 residues. Germline-derived CDR1 and CDR2 are MGHRA and YSYEKL. CDR3 sequence reads: CASSHRGTEAFF. The DNA of the CDR3 is TGCGCCAGCAGCCACAGGGGTACTGAAGCTTTCTTT.

This clonotype was recorded a few times. The chain couples TRBV5-6 to TRBJ2-5, with D perhaps TRBD1 or TRBD2 (6 bases each). The germline V gene has CDR1 SGHDT and CDR2 YYEEEE. The CDR3 spans 15 residues. The ends were cut back, 3 bases at V and 6 bases at J, with 18 bases in the middle. The CDR3 loop reads CASSSATGGGKTQYF. The CDR3, as DNA: TGTGCCAGCAGCTCAGCTACCGGGGGCGGGAAGACCCAGTACTTC.

There are a few counts of this clonotype. V gene TRBV7-6 combines with J gene TRBJ2-5; 8 bases agree with TRBD2. Germline V gene data show CDR1 as SGHVS and CDR2 as FNYEAQ. The CDR3 sequence is 16 residues long. V was clipped by 4 bases and J by 6 bases; unmatched bases: 13. CDR3 in amino acids: CASSYLSGTRFKTQYF. The CDR3, as DNA: TGTGCCAGCAGCTATCTATCCGGGACTAGGTTTAAGACCCAGTACTTC. The entire variable domain, with the rest obtained from reference TRBV7-6 and TRBJ2-5, is as follows: GAGVSQSPRYKVTKRGQDVALRCDPISGHVSLYWYRQALGQGPEFLTYFNYEAQQDKSGLPNDRFSAERPEGSISTLTIQRTEQRDSAMYRCASSYLSGTRFKTQYFGPGTRLLVL.

This clonotype came up a few times. V and J are TRBV28 and TRBJ2-7; TRBD1 is a possible D gene (6 bases). Germline V lookup: CDR1 MDHEN, CDR2 SYDVKM. There are 13 residues in the CDR3. The V and J ends lost 8 bases and 5 bases respectively, with 16 bases between them. The CDR3 protein is CASGRSRTDEQYF. CDR3 nucleotide sequence: TGTGCCAGCGGACGGTCAAGGACAGACGAGCAGTACTTC.

This clonotype was seen ten or more times. This chain connects TRBV11-2 to TRBJ1-6; 7 positions match TRBD1. Trimming removed 5 bases from V and 9 bases from J; junction bases left unmatched: 7. CDR1 is SGHAT and CDR2 is FQNNGV in the germline V gene. This CDR3 has 14 residues. The CDR3 loop is CASSVEQGSSPLHF. In DNA, the CDR3 is TGTGCCAGCAGCGTGGAACAGGGGAGTTCACCCCTCCACTTT.

The table lists this clonotype with many counts. V gene TRBV11-2 combines with J gene TRBJ2-6, with 7 positions matching TRBD1. V lost 5 bases and J lost 2; bases outside the gene matches: 9. The germline gives CDR1 SGHAT, CDR2 FQNNGV. The CDR3 spans 17 residues. CDR3 DNA: TGTGCCAGCAGCCTCATCCACAGGGGAACTGGGGCCAACGTCCTGACTTTC. This codes for CASSLIHRGTGANVLTF.

In this sample, this clonotype turned up a few times. The chain is built from TRBV1 and TRBJ2-4; TRBD1 reflects the table's D call only, with no check against the DNA. TRBV1 is a pseudogene locus. CDR3 length: 19 amino acids. The CDR3 loop reads CTSTPRDRGTDTPKNIQYF. The CDR3 region has the DNA TGCACCAGCACTCCTCGGGACAGGGGGACCGATACCCCCAAAAACATTCAGTACTTC.